One sample yielded the 5 T cell receptor beta chains listed below, sequenced in a study of blood T cells in healthy people across ages. A sample-barcoded 5' primer and a J-beta primer mix were used in a second PCR of about 7 to 12 cycles. MiXCR, applied by TCRdb to the 5' RACE reads, yields one record per CDR3 protein. Of approximately 1.5 million distinct CDR3 sequences in the sample, roughly a third are singletons; the top ten hold about 11%. Sequencing was done on a sample of blood. These receptors all stem from a woman under 40 in good health.

J is TRBJ2-1 and V is TRBV14; the D gene is possibly TRBD1 (7 bases). The CDR3 runs to 13 residues. The V gene's germline CDR1 is SGHDN and CDR2 FVKESK. Trimming removed 1 base at V and 12 bases at J, with 13 bases between. CDR3 sequence (DNA): TGTGCCAGCAGCCAAGGACAGGGACTCGGGCAGTTCTTC. It specifies CASSQGQGLGQFF.

This clonotype was seen only a few times. The chain employs TRBV20-1 and TRBJ1-2; D perhaps matches TRBD1 (6 bases). V gave up 6 bases and J gave up 5 bases, with 13 bases separating them. The CDR3 loop spans 12 amino acids. Germline-derived CDR1 and CDR2 are DFQATT and SNEGSKA (reference sequence). The CDR3 nucleotides are TGCAGTGCCCTAAAGGGGGGGTATGGCTACACCTTC. Protein product: CSALKGGYGYTF.

This clonotype was counted many times. CDR3 residues: CSAASVHSNQPQHF. The CDR3 region has the DNA TGCAGTGCTGCGTCCGTTCATAGCAATCAGCCCCAGCATTTT. This chain joins TRBV20-1 and TRBJ1-5; D not certain. The V end was cut by 5 bases, the J end by 0 bases, with 11 bases between. There are 14 residues in the CDR3. The germline CDR1 and CDR2 sequences are DFQATT and SNEGSKA (reference sequence).

This clonotype was observed a few times. The chain recombines TRBV14 with TRBJ2-7; the D call may be TRBD1 or TRBD2 (6 bases each). The CDR3 sequence is 14 residues long. V was pared by 6 bases and J by 3 bases, with 15 bases between. CDR1 is SGHDN and CDR2 is FVKESK in the germline V gene. CDR3 sequence: CASRSSGGGYEQYF. Written as DNA, the CDR3 is TGTGCCAGCAGGAGTTCAGGAGGGGGCTACGAGCAGTACTTC.

A word on this clonotype: One junction end does not reproduce the germline sequence, and a read error may be involved. The chain has TRBV7-9 and TRBJ2-3; 10 bases match TRBD2. Germline-derived CDR1 and CDR2 are SEHNR and FQNEAQ (reference sequence). The CDR3 sequence is 18 residues long. The CDR3 is CASITSLGTSVRTDAQYF. DNA for the CDR3: TGTGCCAGCATCACCTCCTTGGGGACTAGCGTTCGCACAGATGCGCAGTATTTT.